One T cell receptor (beta chain) is described in this entry. What antigen it recognizes has not been identified. Base qualities are not recorded, but no much larger clone differs from it by a single base. Library prep was done by the immunoSEQ multiplex PCR assay. On the study's bioinformatics: A statistical classification framework was built for diagnosing cytomegalovirus status from the catalog of TCR beta chain sequences. The source is immuneACCESS, and TCRdb retained only in-frame sequences with V and J called. Part of the clones is not carried over; for the studies checked, unresolved V genes explain less than half of this, and the remainder is unexplained. The V and J calls and clone size were taken over from that table, and D and trimming were inferred from the DNA. For this sample the table gives 250,000 to 400,000 clones, of which about nine tenths were detected only once. Roughly 1.2% of the sample rests with the top ten.

The source of the sample is a study of cytomegalovirus exposure and HLA in healthy donors (dated by TCRdb to 2015 to 2018). Regarding the research as a whole: A later analysis indicated that the roughly 120 validation repertoires were generated on the platform also employed for the 700 or so repertoires of the first cohort. The study aimed to test whether cataloging public T cell receptors could reveal signatures of past pathogen exposure. To predict cytomegalovirus infection status, the study combined high-throughput TCR immunosequencing, statistical association of individual TCRs with disease status, and machine learning. A separate validation cohort of about 110 different subjects was used in addition to the approximately 640-subject first cohort. General study outcomes and caveats: Subsequent analysis determined that TCRs grouped into clusters in the first cohort also showed a tendency toward co-occurrence across the 120 or so validation repertoires, and about 94% of cluster scores exceeded 0. The classifier was reported to diagnose cytomegalovirus status with high specificity and sensitivity in both the original and validation cohorts. According to the authors, the approach could potentially be generalized to other disease states and immunological phenotypes. A total of 150 to 200 TCR beta chains were listed by the study as associated with cytomegalovirus. Most TCR sequences were seen in very few donors, while some public TCRs were found in many individuals. A few of the identified cytomegalovirus-associated TCR beta chains were confirmed in vitro to be specific for cytomegalovirus antigens. A later analysis had no HLA typing for the validation cohort, so co-occurrence there was scored across all 120 or so repertoires.

The donors belonged to the validation cohort of around 120 subjects, which was separate from the 666-subject first cohort. The source material was PBMCs. The receptor comes from a woman aged 25 to 39 in good health and CMV-seropositive.

The DNA sequence reads TGTGCCAGCAGTGTTGGAGGGGGGACAGATACGCAGTATTTT. Translation gives CASSVGGGTDTQYF. This receptor chain uses TRBV6-1 and TRBJ2-3; the D gene may be TRBD1 or TRBD2, since each aligns over 6 bases. CDR1 MNHNS and CDR2 SASEGT are derived from the germline V gene. Between the V and J ends, shortened by 4 bases and 3 bases respectively, the junction contains 11 bases. The CDR3 sequence holds 14 residues, the cysteine and phenylalanine included. The only DNA kept is the CDR3, 42 bases in frame from the first base.